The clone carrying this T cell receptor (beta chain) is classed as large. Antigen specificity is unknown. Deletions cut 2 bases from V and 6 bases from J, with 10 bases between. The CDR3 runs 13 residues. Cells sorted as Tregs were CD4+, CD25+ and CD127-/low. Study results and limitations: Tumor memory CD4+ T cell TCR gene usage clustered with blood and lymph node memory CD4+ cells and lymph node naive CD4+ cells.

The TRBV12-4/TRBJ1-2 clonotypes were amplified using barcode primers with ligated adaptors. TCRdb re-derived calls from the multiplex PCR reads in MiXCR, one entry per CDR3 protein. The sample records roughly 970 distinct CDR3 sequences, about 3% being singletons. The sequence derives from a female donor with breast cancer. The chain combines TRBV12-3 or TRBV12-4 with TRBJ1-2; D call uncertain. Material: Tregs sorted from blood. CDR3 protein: CASSLSSEDGYTF. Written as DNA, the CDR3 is TGTGCCAGCAGTTTAAGCTCAGAAGATGGCTACACCTTC.